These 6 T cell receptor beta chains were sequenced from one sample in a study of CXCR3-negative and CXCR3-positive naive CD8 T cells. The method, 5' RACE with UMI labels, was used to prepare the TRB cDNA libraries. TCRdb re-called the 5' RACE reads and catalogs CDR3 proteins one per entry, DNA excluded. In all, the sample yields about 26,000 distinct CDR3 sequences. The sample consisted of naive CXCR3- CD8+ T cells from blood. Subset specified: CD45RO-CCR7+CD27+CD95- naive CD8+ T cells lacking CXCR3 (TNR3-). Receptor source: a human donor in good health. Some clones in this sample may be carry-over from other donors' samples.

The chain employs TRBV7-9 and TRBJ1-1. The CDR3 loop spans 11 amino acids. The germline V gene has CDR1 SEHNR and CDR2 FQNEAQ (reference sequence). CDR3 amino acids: CASSQDTEAFF.

Here the CDR3 reads CASRESLDYGYTF. The genes are TRBV7-9 and TRBJ1-2. This CDR3 spans 13 amino acids. Germline V CDR1 and CDR2: SEHNR, FQNEAQ (reference sequence).

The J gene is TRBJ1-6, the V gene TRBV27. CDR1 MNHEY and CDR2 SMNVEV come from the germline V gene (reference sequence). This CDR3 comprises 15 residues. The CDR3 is CASSLESSYNSPLHF.

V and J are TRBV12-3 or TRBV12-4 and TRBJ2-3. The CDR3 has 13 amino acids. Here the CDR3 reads CASSTSGPDTQYF.

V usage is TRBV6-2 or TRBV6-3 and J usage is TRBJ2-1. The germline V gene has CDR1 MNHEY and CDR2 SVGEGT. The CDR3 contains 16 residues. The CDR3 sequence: CASYSAPTSSYNEQFF.

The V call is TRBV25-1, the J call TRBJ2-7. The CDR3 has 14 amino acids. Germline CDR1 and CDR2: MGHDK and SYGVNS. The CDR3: CASSELVTYGEQYF.